One sample yielded the 11 T cell receptor beta chains listed below, sequenced in a study of T cells in Graves' hyperthyroidism and ophthalmopathy. Amplification of TCR beta CDR3 regions was performed using RNA transcripts as template. The HTBI primer set was used in a first-round RT-PCR of the TCR CDR3. TCRdb re-analysed the multiplex PCR reads in MiXCR, keeping a single row per CDR3 protein. The sample records about 530,000 distinct CDR3 sequences, approximately 17% being singletons. The material sequenced was blood. These receptors originate from a woman younger than 35 with Graves' ophthalmopathy.

This clonotype has at least ten counts. V and J are TRBV4-2 and TRBJ1-1, with TRBD1 matching over 8 bases. The V segment lost 2 bases and the J segment 0 bases; nucleotides outside the gene matches: 2. CDR1 LGHNA and CDR2 YNFKEQ come from the germline V gene. This CDR3 is 15 amino acids long. The CDR3 region has the DNA TGTGCCAGCAGCCAAATGACAGGGGTGAACACTGAAGCTTTCTTT. This sequence encodes CASSQMTGVNTEAFF.

This clonotype was seen only a few times. The DNA is left out, because the CDR3 cannot be placed on it with certainty; the CDR3 is given as TCRdb lists it. V and J are TRBV7-8 and TRBJ2-5; the table's D call of TRBD1 was not tested on the DNA. Germline loops: CDR1 SGHVS, CDR2 FQNEAQ. The CDR3 has 16 residues if both end residues are counted. The CDR3 sequence is CASTDATGGFLETQYF.

CDR3 nucleotides: TGTGCCAGCAGCCCGGGACTAGCGAACTTAGAGGGGCAGTACTTC. This encodes CASSPGLANLEGQYF. V is TRBV5-4 and J is TRBJ2-7; 10 bases are shared with TRBD2. Germline-derived CDR1 and CDR2 are SGHNT and YYREEE (reference sequence). This CDR3 spans 15 amino acids. V lost 4 bases, J lost 9 bases, and 13 bases stayed unmatched.

This clonotype was seen at least ten times. The CDR3 nucleotides read TGCGCCAGCAAACCTCGACAGGGGGCTACGAACACCGGGGAGCTGTTTTTT. Translated, it gives CASKPRQGATNTGELFF. The rearrangement uses TRBV4-1 and TRBJ2-2, with 10 bases matching TRBD1. The ends lost 7 bases at V and 0 bases at J; junction bases unmatched: 8. The CDR3 spans 17 residues. Germline V gene data show CDR1 as MGHRA and CDR2 as YSYEKL.

Comments on this clonotype: One junction end does not reproduce the germline sequence, and a read error may be involved. This chain joins TRBV7-3 and TRBJ2-2, with 9 positions matching TRBD1. The CDR3 totals 16 residues. Germline CDR1 SGHTA, CDR2 FQGTGA. CDR3 sequence: CASSSFGQGNAGELFF. The CDR3 DNA reads as TGTGCCAGCAGCTCCTTTGGACAGGGGAACGCCGGGGAGCTGTTTTTT.

The V gene is TRBV28, the J gene TRBJ2-7, with D maybe TRBD2 (5 bases). The CDR3 contains 16 residues. Trimming cost V 6 bases and J 0 bases, with 18 bases left between them. Germline assignment: CDR1 MDHEN and CDR2 SYDVKM. CDR3 in DNA: TGTGCCAGCAGCCTAGGACGGGAATCGACCTCCTACGAGCAGTACTTC. This translates into CASSLGRESTSYEQYF. Combining the CDR3 with reference TRBV28 and TRBJ2-7 gives the whole variable domain DVKVTQSSRYLVKRTGEKVFLECVQDMDHENMFWYRQDPGLGLRLIYFSYDVKMKEKGDIPEGYSVSREKKERFSLILESASTNQTSMYLCASSLGRESTSYEQYFGPGTRLTVT.

Details on this clonotype: Just one base apart from a much larger clone, this may be a read error. The chain uses TRBV6-2 or TRBV6-3 and TRBJ2-7; TRBD1 might be the D (6 bases). Germline V CDR1 and CDR2: MNHEY, SVGEGT. CDR3 size: 12 residues. Trimming left V 6 bases short and J 2 bases short, with 8 bases between. The CDR3 sequence is CASRDRPYEQYF. The DNA for the CDR3 is TGTGCCAGCAGGGACAGACCCTACGAGCAGTACTTC.

In the case of this clonotype: The CDR3 end shows no conserved phenylalanine or tryptophan, and so a read error is likely. The rearrangement uses TRBV2 and TRBJ2-7; tentatively, D is TRBD2 (6 bases). The germline V and J ends were trimmed by 6 bases and 2 bases, with 17 bases remaining between them. The CDR3 sequence is 15 residues long. Per the germline V gene, CDR1 is SNHLY and CDR2 is FYNNEI. The CDR3 region has the DNA TGTGCCAGCAGGGGCGGGACGCGGGGCCCCTACGAGCAGTACCTC. Its translation: CASRGGTRGPYEQYL.

The chain has TRBV30 and TRBJ2-1; 9 bases line up with TRBD2. The CDR3 runs 17 residues. Germline V CDR1 and CDR2: GTSNPN, SVGIG (reference sequence). J was trimmed by 7 bases and V by 0 bases; bases with no gene match: 13. CDR3: CAWSVNTRLAGANEQFF. Written as DNA, the CDR3 is TGTGCCTGGAGTGTAAATACGCGATTAGCGGGAGCAAATGAGCAGTTCTTC. The whole variable domain, filled in from reference TRBV30 and TRBJ2-1, reads SQTIHQWPATLVQPVGSPLSLECTVEGTSNPNLYWYRQAAGRGLQLLFYSVGIGQISSEVPQNLSASRPQDRQFILSSKKLLLSDSGFYLCAWSVNTRLAGANEQFFGPGTRLTVL.

This clonotype was seen a handful of times. The junction departs from germline at one end; a sequencing error may be responsible. J is TRBJ2-2 and V is TRBV6-5, with 7 bases that match TRBD1. There are 15 residues in the CDR3. CDR1 is MNHEY, CDR2 SVGAGI, per germline. CDR3 nucleotides: TGTGCCAGCAGTTACTCGACAGGGAACACCGGGGAGCTGCTTTTT. Translating gives CASSYSTGNTGELLF.

The table lists this clonotype with a few counts. The V gene is TRBV4-1, the J gene TRBJ1-1, with a weak D call TRBD1 (5 bases). In germline, CDR1 is MGHRA, CDR2 YSYEKL. The CDR3 extends over 15 amino acids. Deletions cut 4 bases from V and 0 bases from J, with 12 bases between. This CDR3 reads CASSLEGDLNTEAFF. The CDR3 nucleotides are TGCGCCAGCAGCCTAGAAGGGGATTTGAACACTGAAGCTTTCTTT.